These T cell receptor beta chains were read from a single sample in a study of identical twins. TCRdb used MiXCR to reprocess the 5' RACE reads, holding one entry per CDR3 protein. The table has about 890,000 distinct CDR3 sequences, around an eighth seen once. In addition, the sample was reused for a study of yellow fever vaccine responses in identical twins.

The specimen sequenced was PBMCs. All receptors come from a young woman in good health. The CDR3 runs from the conserved cysteine through the conserved F or W. A D gene is named only where the DNA matches it firmly. Expanded clones are given a class, and other clones once, few, many or no size at all.

CDR3 length	D gene	J gene	V gene	clone size	CDR3 protein	CDR3 DNA
15	TRBD2	TRBJ2-5	TRBV7-2	.	CASSLSAGREKTQYF	TGTGCCAGCAGCTTATCGGCAGGGCGGGAGAAGACCCAGTACTTC
18	TRBD2	TRBJ2-1	TRBV2	few	CAPRGRTSGRGGDNEQFF	TGTGCCCCAAGGGGGAGGACTAGCGGGAGAGGAGGCGACAATGAGCAGTTCTTC
15	TRBD1	TRBJ2-3	TRBV20-1	few	CSATWDRVSTDTQYF	TGCAGTGCTACGTGGGACAGGGTTTCCACAGATACGCAGTATTTT
13	.	TRBJ1-1	TRBV7-8	.	CASSAFRQTEAFF	TGTGCCAGCAGCGCATTCAGACAGACTGAAGCTTTCTTT
14	.	TRBJ1-5	TRBV12-3/TRBV12-4	.	CASSLYAGPQPQHF	TGTGCCAGCAGTTTATATGCAGGGCCCCAGCCCCAGCATTTT
14	TRBD1	TRBJ1-1	TRBV29-1	many	CSVDPGQDYTEAFF	TGCAGCGTTGACCCGGGACAGGACTACACTGAAGCTTTCTTT
16	TRBD2	TRBJ2-5	TRBV27	.	CASSFKTSGSVETQYF	TGTGCCAGCAGTTTCAAGACTAGCGGGAGTGTAGAGACCCAGTACTTC
14	.	TRBJ2-1	TRBV29-1	many	CSVEEQGTYNEQFF	TGCAGCGTTGAAGAACAGGGAACCTACAATGAGCAGTTCTTC
13	.	TRBJ2-3	TRBV7-3	few	CASSKSSTDTQYF	TGTGCCAGCAGCAAATCGAGCACAGATACGCAGTATTTT
21	TRBD2	TRBJ2-5	TRBV4-1	.	CASSQDAGSAGGPILQETQYF	TGCGCCAGCAGCCAAGACGCCGGTTCAGCGGGGGGGCCAATCCTACAAGAGACCCAGTACTTC
14	.	TRBJ1-6	TRBV9	.	CASSVGILGSPLHF	TGTGCCAGCAGCGTAGGCATCTTAGGTTCACCCCTCCACTTT
16	.	TRBJ2-2	TRBV7-2	few	CASNTRGGPHTGELFF	TGTGCCAGCAACACGCGGGGAGGTCCCCACACCGGGGAGCTGTTTTTT
12	.	TRBJ1-2	TRBV6-6	few	CASSPGTTGYTF	TGTGCCAGCAGTCCAGGGACAACTGGCTACACCTTC
15	TRBD1	TRBJ2-1	TRBV24-1	few	CATSDTGTGHNEQFF	TGTGCCACCAGTGACACCGGGACAGGGCACAATGAGCAGTTCTTC
13	TRBD2	TRBJ2-1	TRBV12-3/TRBV12-4	many	CASSLGGGASQFF	TGTGCCAGCAGTTTGGGCGGGGGGGCCTCGCAGTTCTTC
12	TRBD1	TRBJ2-7	TRBV29-1	.	CSVARGQGEQYF	TGCAGCGTTGCCAGGGGGCAGGGAGAGCAGTACTTC
13	.	TRBJ2-1	TRBV25-1	.	CASSTQGSNEQFF	TGTGCCAGCTCTACCCAGGGGTCCAATGAGCAGTTCTTC
13	.	TRBJ1-5	TRBV3-1	few	CASSQDQFRPQHF	TGTGCCAGCAGCCAAGATCAGTTTCGGCCCCAGCATTTT
20	TRBD1	TRBJ2-6	TRBV6-1	few	CASSEWGQGLPTSGANVLTF	TGTGCCAGCAGTGAATGGGGACAGGGGCTCCCCACCTCTGGGGCCAACGTCCTGACTTTC
15	TRBD1	TRBJ2-1	TRBV6-1	.	CASLPLQGMRGEQFF	TGTGCCAGCCTACCGTTACAGGGGATGAGGGGAGAGCAGTTCTTC
13	.	TRBJ1-1	TRBV5-1	many	CASSPNMNTEAFF	TGCGCCAGCAGCCCTAACATGAACACTGAAGCTTTCTTT
14	.	TRBJ2-1	TRBV19	few	CASSKSGINNEQFF	TGTGCCAGTAGTAAGTCAGGGATCAACAATGAGCAGTTCTTC
16	TRBD2	TRBJ2-1	TRBV28	.	CASSPQGKRGFLEQFF	TGTGCCAGCAGTCCCCAGGGGAAGCGGGGGTTTCTTGAGCAGTTCTTC
14	.	TRBJ1-1	TRBV4-1	.	CASSQGAGRSEAFF	TGCGCCAGCAGCCAAGGGGCAGGGCGGTCTGAAGCTTTCTTT
12	TRBD2	TRBJ2-3	TRBV20-1	.	CSATPSGEGKYF	TGCAGTGCAACGCCTAGCGGGGAAGGAAAGTATTTT
14	TRBD1	TRBJ2-4	TRBV20-1	few	CSAHVTGAKNIQYF	TGCAGTGCTCACGTGACAGGGGCCAAAAACATTCAGTACTTC
13	TRBD2	TRBJ2-5	TRBV3-1	many	CASSRGLEETQYF	TGTGCCAGCAGTCGCGGACTAGAAGAGACCCAGTACTTC
12	.	TRBJ1-1	TRBV12-3/TRBV12-4	.	CASSFGPSEAFF	TGTGCCAGCAGCTTCGGACCGTCTGAAGCTTTCTTT
13	.	TRBJ1-6	TRBV12-3/TRBV12-4	few	CASSFAQISPLHF	TGTGCCAGCAGTTTTGCCCAGATATCACCCCTCCACTTT
16	TRBD1	TRBJ2-2	TRBV10-3	.	CAISARTGTLSGELFF	TGTGCCATCAGTGCTAGGACAGGGACGTTGTCCGGGGAGCTGTTTTTT
14	.	TRBJ2-1	TRBV18	.	CASSPPGTNNEQFF	TGTGCCAGCTCACCACCGGGCACCAACAATGAGCAGTTCTTC
16	TRBD2	TRBJ2-5	TRBV12-3/TRBV12-4	few	CASSASGAGGQETQYF	TGTGCCAGCAGCGCGAGCGGAGCGGGGGGCCAAGAGACCCAGTACTTC
15	TRBD1	TRBJ1-1	TRBV6-4	.	CASRVQGTGNTEAFF	TGTGCCAGCAGAGTACAGGGGACGGGGAACACTGAAGCTTTCTTT
15	TRBD2	TRBJ2-7	TRBV7-2	.	CASSLNSGGPYEQYF	TGTGCCAGCAGCTTAAATTCGGGGGGTCCCTACGAGCAGTACTTC
16	.	TRBJ1-1	TRBV20-1	.	CSASFPVGELNTEAFF	TGCAGTGCTAGCTTCCCCGTTGGAGAATTAAACACTGAAGCTTTCTTT